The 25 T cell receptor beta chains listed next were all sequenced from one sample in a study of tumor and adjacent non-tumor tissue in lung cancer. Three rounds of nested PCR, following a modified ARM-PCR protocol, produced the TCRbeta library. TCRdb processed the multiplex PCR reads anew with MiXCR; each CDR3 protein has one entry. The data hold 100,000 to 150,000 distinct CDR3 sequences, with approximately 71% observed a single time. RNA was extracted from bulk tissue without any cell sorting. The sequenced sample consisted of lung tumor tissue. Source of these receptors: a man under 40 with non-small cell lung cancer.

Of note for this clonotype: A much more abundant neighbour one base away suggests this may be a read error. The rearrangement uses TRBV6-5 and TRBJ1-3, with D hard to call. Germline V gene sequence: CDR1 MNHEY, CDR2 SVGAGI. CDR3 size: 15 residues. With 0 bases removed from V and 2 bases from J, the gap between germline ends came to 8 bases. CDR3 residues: CASSYSHGAGNTIYF. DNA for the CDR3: TGTGCCAGCAGTTACTCGCACGGGGCTGGAAACACCATATATTTT.

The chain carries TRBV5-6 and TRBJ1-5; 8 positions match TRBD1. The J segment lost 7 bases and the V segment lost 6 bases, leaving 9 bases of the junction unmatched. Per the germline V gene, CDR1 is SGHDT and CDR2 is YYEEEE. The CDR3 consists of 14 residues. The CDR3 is CASNYRGLGQPQHF. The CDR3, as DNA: TGTGCCAGCAACTACAGGGGGTTAGGCCAGCCCCAGCATTTT. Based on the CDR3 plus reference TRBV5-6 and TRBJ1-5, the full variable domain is DAGVTQSPTHLIKTRGQQVTLRCSPKSGHDTVSWYQQALGQGPQFIFQYYEEEERQRGNFPDRFSGHQFPNYSSELNVNALLLGDSALYLCASNYRGLGQPQHFGDGTRLSIL.

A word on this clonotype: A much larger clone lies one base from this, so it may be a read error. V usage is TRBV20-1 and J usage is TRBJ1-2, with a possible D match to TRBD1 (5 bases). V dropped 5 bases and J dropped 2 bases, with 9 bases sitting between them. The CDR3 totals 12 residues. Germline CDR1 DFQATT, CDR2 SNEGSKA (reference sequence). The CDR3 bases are TGCAGTGCTGCGGGACGGAACTATGGCTACACCTTC. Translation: CSAAGRNYGYTF.

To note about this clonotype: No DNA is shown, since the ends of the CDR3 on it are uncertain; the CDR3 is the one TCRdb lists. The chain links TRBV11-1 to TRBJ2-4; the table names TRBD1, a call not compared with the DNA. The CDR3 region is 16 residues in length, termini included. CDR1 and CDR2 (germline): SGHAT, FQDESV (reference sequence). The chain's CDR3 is CVSTYSCRATKNIQYF.

The CDR3 loop reads CASIPTGNSNQPQHF. Here the CDR3 DNA reads TGTGCCAGCATCCCTACAGGGAATAGTAATCAGCCCCAGCATTTT. The chain couples TRBV11-2 to TRBJ1-5, with D tentatively TRBD1 (6 bases). Germline CDR1 SGHAT, CDR2 FQNNGV. There are 15 residues in the CDR3. With 7 bases removed from V and 4 bases from J, the gap between germline ends came to 17 bases.

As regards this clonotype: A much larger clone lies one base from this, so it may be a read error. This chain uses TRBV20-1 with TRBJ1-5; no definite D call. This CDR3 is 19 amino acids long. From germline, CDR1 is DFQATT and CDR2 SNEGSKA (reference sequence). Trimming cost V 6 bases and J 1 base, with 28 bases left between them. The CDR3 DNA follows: TGCAGTGCAAGCCAAAGCAGCGGACGGATTTTGGGAAGCAATCAGCCCCAGCATTTT. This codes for CSASQSSGRILGSNQPQHF.

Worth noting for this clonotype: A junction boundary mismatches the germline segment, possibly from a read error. The CDR3: CVSSNTGTSGRDEHFF. CDR3 coding DNA: TGTGTTAGCAGCAACACAGGGACTAGCGGGAGGGATGAGCATTTCTTC. This chain links TRBV11-2 with TRBJ2-1, with 16 nucleotides matching TRBD2. Germline lookup yields CDR1 SGHAT and CDR2 FQNNGV. The CDR3 sequence is 16 residues long.

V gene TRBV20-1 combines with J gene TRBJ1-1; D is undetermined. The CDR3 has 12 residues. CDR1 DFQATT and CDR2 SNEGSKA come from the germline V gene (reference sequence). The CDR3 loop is CGDRRTYSEAFF. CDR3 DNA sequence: TGCGGTGATAGACGGACGTACTCAGAAGCTTTCTTT.

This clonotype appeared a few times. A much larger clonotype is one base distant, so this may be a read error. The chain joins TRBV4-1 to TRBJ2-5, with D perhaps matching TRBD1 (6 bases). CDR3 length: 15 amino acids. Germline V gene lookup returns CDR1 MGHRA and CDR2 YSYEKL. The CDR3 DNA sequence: TGCGCCAGCAACCAAGATCTGGGGGCCCGGGAGACCCAGTACTTC. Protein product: CASNQDLGARETQYF.

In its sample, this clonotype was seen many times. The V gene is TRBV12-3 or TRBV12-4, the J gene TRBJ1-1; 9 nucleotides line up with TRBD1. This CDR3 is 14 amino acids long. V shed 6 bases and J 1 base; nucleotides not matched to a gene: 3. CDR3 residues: CASRKQGANTEAFF. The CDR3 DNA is TGTGCCAGCAGGAAACAGGGGGCGAACACTGAAGCTTTCTTT.

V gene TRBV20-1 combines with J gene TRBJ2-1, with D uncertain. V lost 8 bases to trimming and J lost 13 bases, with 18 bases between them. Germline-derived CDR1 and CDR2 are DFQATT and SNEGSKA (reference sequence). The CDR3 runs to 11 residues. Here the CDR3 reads CSTNTHGSQFF. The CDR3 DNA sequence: TGCAGTACTAATACACATGGCTCACAGTTCTTC.

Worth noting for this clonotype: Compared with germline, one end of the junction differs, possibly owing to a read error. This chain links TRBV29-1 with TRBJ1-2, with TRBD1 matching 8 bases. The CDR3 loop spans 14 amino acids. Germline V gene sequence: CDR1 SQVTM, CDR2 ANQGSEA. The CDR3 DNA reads TGCAACGTTGTCCGGACTCAGGGGGCAGATGGCTACACCTTC. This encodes CNVVRTQGADGYTF.

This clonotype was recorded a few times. CDR3 DNA: TGTGCCAGCAGCGCGACCCCCGGACTAGGGGCTCCCGGGACCCAGTACTTC. This encodes CASSATPGLGAPGTQYF. The genes are TRBV11-2 and TRBJ2-5; TRBD2 aligns across 7 bases. CDR1 is SGHAT, CDR2 FQNNGV, per germline. Trimming cost V 5 bases and J 7 bases; bases outside gene matches: 19. The CDR3 is 17 residues long.

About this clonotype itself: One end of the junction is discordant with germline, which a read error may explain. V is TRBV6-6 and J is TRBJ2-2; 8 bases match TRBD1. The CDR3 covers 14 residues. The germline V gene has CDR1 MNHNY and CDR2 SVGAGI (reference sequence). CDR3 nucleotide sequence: TGTGCCAGCAGAGTGACAGGGGACACCGGGAAGCTGTTTTTT. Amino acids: CASRVTGDTGKLFF.

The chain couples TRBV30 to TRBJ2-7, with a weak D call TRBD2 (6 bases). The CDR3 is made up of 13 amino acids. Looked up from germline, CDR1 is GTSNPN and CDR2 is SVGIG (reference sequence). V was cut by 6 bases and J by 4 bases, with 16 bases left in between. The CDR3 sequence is CACQVPGTYEQYF. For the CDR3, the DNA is TGTGCCTGCCAAGTCCCCGGGACTTACGAGCAGTACTTC.

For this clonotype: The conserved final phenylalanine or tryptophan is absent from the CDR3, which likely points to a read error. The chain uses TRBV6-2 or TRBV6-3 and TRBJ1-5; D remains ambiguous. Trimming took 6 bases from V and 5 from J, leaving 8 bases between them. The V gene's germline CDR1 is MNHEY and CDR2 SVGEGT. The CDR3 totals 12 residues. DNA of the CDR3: TGTGCCAGCAGGCAGGAGCATCAGCCCCAGCATTTA. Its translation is CASRQEHQPQHL.

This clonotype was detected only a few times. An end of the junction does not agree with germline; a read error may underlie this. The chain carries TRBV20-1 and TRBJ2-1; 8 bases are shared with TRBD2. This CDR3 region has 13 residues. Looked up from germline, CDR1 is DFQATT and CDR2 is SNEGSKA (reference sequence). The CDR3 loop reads CSPGLVGNNEQFF. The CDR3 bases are TGTAGTCCGGGACTAGTGGGTAATAATGAGCAGTTCTTC.

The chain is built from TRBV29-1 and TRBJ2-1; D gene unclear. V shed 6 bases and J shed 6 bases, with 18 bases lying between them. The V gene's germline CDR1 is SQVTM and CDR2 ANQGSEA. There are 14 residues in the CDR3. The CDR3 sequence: CSVPRPTAINEQFF. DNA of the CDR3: TGCAGCGTCCCGCGGCCTACAGCCATCAATGAGCAGTTCTTC.

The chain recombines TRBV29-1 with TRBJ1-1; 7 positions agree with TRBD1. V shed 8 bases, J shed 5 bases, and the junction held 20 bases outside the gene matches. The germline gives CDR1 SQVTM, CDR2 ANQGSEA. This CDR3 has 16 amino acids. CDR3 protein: CSTRDSRSTRYTEAFF. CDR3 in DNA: TGCAGCACCAGGGACAGCCGGTCGACGCGGTATACTGAAGCTTTCTTT.

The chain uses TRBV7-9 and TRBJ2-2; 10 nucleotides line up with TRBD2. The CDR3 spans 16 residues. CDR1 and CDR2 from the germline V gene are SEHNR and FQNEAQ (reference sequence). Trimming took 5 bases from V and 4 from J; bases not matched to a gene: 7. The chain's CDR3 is CASSSRTSGLTGELFF. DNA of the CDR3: TGTGCCAGCAGCAGCCGGACTAGCGGACTCACCGGGGAGCTGTTTTTT.

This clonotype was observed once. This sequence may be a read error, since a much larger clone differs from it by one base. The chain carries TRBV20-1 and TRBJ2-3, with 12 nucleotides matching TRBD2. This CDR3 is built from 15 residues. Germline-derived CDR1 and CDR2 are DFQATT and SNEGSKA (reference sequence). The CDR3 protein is CNARTSGGNTDTQYF. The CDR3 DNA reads TGCAATGCTAGAACTAGCGGGGGGAACACAGATACGCAGTATTTT.

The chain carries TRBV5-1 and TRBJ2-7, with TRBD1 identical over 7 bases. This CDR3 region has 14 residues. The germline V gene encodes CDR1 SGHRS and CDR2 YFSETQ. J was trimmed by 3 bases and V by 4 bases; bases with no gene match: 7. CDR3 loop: CASSLGTADYEQYV. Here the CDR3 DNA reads TGCGCCAGCAGCCTAGGGACAGCCGACTACGAGCAGTACGTC.

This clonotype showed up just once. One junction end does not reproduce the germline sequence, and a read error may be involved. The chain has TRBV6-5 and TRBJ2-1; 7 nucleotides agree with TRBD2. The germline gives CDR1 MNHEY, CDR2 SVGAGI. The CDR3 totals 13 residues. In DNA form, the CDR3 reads TGTGCCAGCAGTGACACTAGCGTGAGTGAGCAGTTCTTT. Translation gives CASSDTSVSEQFF.

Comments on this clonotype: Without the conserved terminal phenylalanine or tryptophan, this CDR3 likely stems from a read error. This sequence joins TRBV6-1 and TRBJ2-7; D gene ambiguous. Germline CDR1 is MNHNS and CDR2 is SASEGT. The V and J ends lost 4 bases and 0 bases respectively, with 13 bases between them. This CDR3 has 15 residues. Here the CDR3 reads CASSARDPLSYEQYL. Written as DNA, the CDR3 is TGTGCCAGCAGTGCCCGAGACCCACTCTCCTACGAGCAGTACCTC.

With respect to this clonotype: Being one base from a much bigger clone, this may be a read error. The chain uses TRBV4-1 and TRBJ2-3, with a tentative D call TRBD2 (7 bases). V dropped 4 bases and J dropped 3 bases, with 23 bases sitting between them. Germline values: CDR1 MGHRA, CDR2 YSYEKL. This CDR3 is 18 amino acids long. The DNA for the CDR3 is TGCGCCAGCAGCCCCTCCGTCGGGGGGCCTGGCGCAACAGATACGCAGTATTTT. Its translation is CASSPSVGGPGATDTQYF.